This paragraph covers one TCR beta chain sequence. Its antigen is as yet unknown. Germline values: CDR1 SGHRS, CDR2 YFSETQ. J lost 3 bases, V lost 3 bases, and 12 bases had no gene match. The CDR3 is made up of 17 amino acids. Time point indicated: week 47, end of study. The vaccine gave 300 ug of a 20-mer mutant IDH1 peptide subcutaneously per dose. These data belong to a study of a mutant IDH1 vaccine in newly diagnosed glioma. TCRdb's copy holds only in-frame clones and misses some; the assay was immunoSEQ multiplex PCR. The sample includes about 11,000 clones, around 81% of them seen just once. The sequence came from a man aged 25 to 40 with glioma. Specimen: PBMCs, collected from a glioma patient whose treatment included an IDH1 peptide vaccine. This chain links TRBV5-1 with TRBJ2-1; 7 bases are a match to TRBD2. CDR3 protein: CASSSQPSGLFYNEQFF. In DNA, the CDR3 is TGCGCCAGCAGCTCCCAACCTAGCGGCCTTTTCTACAATGAGCAGTTCTTC. Complete variable domain (other parts from reference TRBV5-1 and TRBJ2-1): KAGVTQTPRYLIKTRGQQVTLSCSPISGHRSVSWYQQTPGQGLQFLFEYFSETQRNKGNFPGRFSGRQFSNSRSEMNVSTLELGDSALYLCASSSQPSGLFYNEQFFGPGTRLTVL.